The T cell receptor beta chain described here comes from a study of long-term antiretroviral therapy in people with HIV. With survey level as its setting, the immunoSEQ assay was v3.0. Libraries were prepared by immunoSEQ multiplex PCR; TCRdb keeps only in-frame clonotypes and omits some of them. The sample lists around 30,000 clones, 95% seen once, with roughly 7.3% in the top ten. Losses at the gene ends were 4 bases for V and 3 bases for J; bases not matched to a gene: 3. The CDR3 consists of 14 residues. The V gene's germline CDR1 is SGHRS and CDR2 YFSETQ. This receptor was taken from a man between 25 and 39 years old with HIV. The sample in question was unsorted PBMCs, obtained 5.3 years after starting antiretroviral therapy. This chain links TRBV5-1 with TRBJ2-2; 7 bases are a match to TRBD1. The CDR3 region is CASSMGQYTGELFF. The DNA of the CDR3 is TGCGCCAGCAGCATGGGACAGTACACCGGGGAGCTGTTTTTT.